A single sample gave rise to the 28 T cell receptor beta chains below, sequenced in a study of cytomegalovirus exposure and HLA in healthy donors. Assay: immunoSEQ multiplex PCR; the TCRdb copy retains only in-frame clones and omits some. This table holds over 150,000 clones, 85% found once. Sequencing was done on a sample of PBMCs. Every receptor here comes from a man in his late teens or twenties in good health and CMV-seropositive.

This clone was seen more than once but under ten times. The J gene is TRBJ2-2, the V gene TRBV15; TRBD1 matches at 7 bases. This CDR3 has 17 amino acids. Germline CDR1 reads LNHNV; CDR2 reads YYDKDF (reference sequence). Trimming at V came to 5 bases and at J to 6 bases, leaving 15 bases not matched to a gene. Here the CDR3 reads CATSSTIYTDRAGELFF. The CDR3 DNA sequence: TGTGCCACCAGCTCCACGATATACACTGACAGGGCCGGGGAGCTGTTTTTT.

The gene calls are TRBV5-4 and TRBJ2-3; TRBD2 might be the D (6 bases). V lost 2 bases to trimming and J lost 0 bases, with 10 bases between them. From germline, CDR1 is SGHNT and CDR2 YYREEE (reference sequence). This CDR3 spans 15 amino acids. Here the CDR3 reads CASSFTSSSTDTQYF. CDR3 nucleotide sequence: TGTGCCAGCAGCTTTACTAGCAGTAGCACAGATACGCAGTATTTT.

This chain connects TRBV2 to TRBJ2-7; a weak D match, TRBD2 (5 bases). V gave up 6 bases and J gave up 7 bases, with 16 bases separating them. The CDR3 totals 13 residues. Germline assignment: CDR1 SNHLY and CDR2 FYNNEI. CDR3 in amino acids: CASRTGWVGEQYF. CDR3 DNA: TGTGCCAGCAGAACGGGGTGGGTCGGGGAGCAGTACTTC.

This chain connects TRBV5-1 to TRBJ2-7; possible D gene TRBD1, 6 bases. This CDR3 has 13 amino acids. Germline V lookup: CDR1 SGHRS, CDR2 YFSETQ. The V end lost 8 bases, the J end lost 5 bases, and 17 bases lay between the germline ends. The CDR3 DNA is TGCGCCAGTCTCACAGGGAACCTCCACGAGCAGTACTTC. This codes for CASLTGNLHEQYF.

About this clone: Other DNA sequences in this specimen translate into the identical CDR3. The chain is built from TRBV30 and TRBJ2-2; 8 positions agree with TRBD1. In germline, CDR1 is GTSNPN, CDR2 SVGIG (reference sequence). J gave up 4 bases and V 5 bases, and 3 bases lay outside the gene matches. The CDR3 is made up of 13 amino acids. The CDR3 sequence: CAWGGTGTGELFF. CDR3 in DNA: TGTGCCTGGGGAGGGACAGGCACCGGGGAGCTGTTTTTT.

V gene TRBV29-1 combines with J gene TRBJ2-2, with 7 bases that match TRBD1. The CDR3 is made up of 15 amino acids. The germline CDR1 and CDR2 sequences are SQVTM and ANQGSEA. The V and J ends lost 6 bases and 6 bases, in that order; junction bases with no gene match: 13. The CDR3 reads CSVGEVGQGAGELFF. The CDR3, as DNA: TGCAGCGTAGGGGAAGTAGGGCAGGGGGCCGGGGAGCTGTTTTTT.

The chain's CDR3 is CASSPGQLKLNEQFF. CDR3 DNA: TGTGCCAGCAGTCCTGGGCAGCTCAAGCTCAATGAGCAGTTCTTC. The chain employs TRBV6-1 and TRBJ2-1; D is unclear. Trimming took off 5 bases at V and 6 bases at J, with 17 bases between the two ends. Looked up from germline, CDR1 is MNHNS and CDR2 is SASEGT. The CDR3 consists of 15 residues.

This clone was picked up a small number of times. The chain has TRBV6-5 and TRBJ1-3, with a possible D match to TRBD1 (6 bases). V was cut by 9 bases and J by 7 bases, with 10 bases left in between. This CDR3 contains 11 residues. Looked up from germline, CDR1 is MNHEY and CDR2 is SVGAGI. CDR3 sequence (DNA): TGTGCCAGAGATAGGGGGAACACCATATATTTT. Protein product: CARDRGNTIYF.

The chain combines TRBV28 with TRBJ2-2, with 9 nucleotides matching TRBD1. Trimming removed 7 bases from V and 4 bases from J; junction bases left unmatched: 7. The CDR3 runs to 15 residues. CDR1 is MDHEN, CDR2 SYDVKM, per germline. CDR3 region: CASTVGQGFTGELFF. The DNA of the CDR3 is TGTGCCAGCACCGTGGGACAGGGATTCACCGGGGAGCTGTTTTTT.

The chain is built from TRBV9 and TRBJ1-3; D is perhaps TRBD1 (6 bases). Germline V CDR1 and CDR2: SGDLS, YYNGEE. The V and J ends lost 4 bases and 0 bases respectively, with 17 bases between them. This CDR3 contains 17 residues. CDR3 loop: CASSTLQTGSSGNTIYF. In nucleotides, the CDR3 is TGTGCCAGCAGCACTCTCCAGACAGGCAGCTCTGGAAACACCATATATTTT.

The V call is TRBV4-2, the J call TRBJ2-5; the match to TRBD2 covers 8 bases. This CDR3 has 15 residues. V dropped 4 bases and J dropped 4; count of bases not matched to a gene: 8. Germline CDR1 LGHNA, CDR2 YNFKEQ. As DNA, the CDR3 is TGTGCCAGCAGCCGAACTAGGACTAGCAGAGAGACCCAGTACTTC. Protein: CASSRTRTSRETQYF.

The rearrangement links TRBV7-6 to TRBJ2-3; D is uncertain. The CDR3 is 13 residues long. The germline gives CDR1 SGHVS, CDR2 FNYEAQ. V lost 4 bases and J lost 2, with 7 bases in between. The CDR3 DNA reads TGTGCCAGCAGCTACACAAACACAGATACGCAGTATTTT. Translation gives CASSYTNTDTQYF.

This clone was detected only once. This sequence joins TRBV14 and TRBJ1-2; D ambiguous. The germline V gene encodes CDR1 SGHDN and CDR2 FVKESK. CDR3 length: 15 amino acids. With 2 bases removed from V and 7 bases from J, the gap between germline ends came to 17 bases. The CDR3 nucleotides read TGTGCCAGCAGCCAACAAGAGTCCAGGCCCGGTGGCTACACCTTC. Translated, it gives CASSQQESRPGGYTF. Full variable domain (rest looked up from reference TRBV14 and TRBJ1-2): EAGVTQFPSHSVIEKGQTVTLRCDPISGHDNLYWYRRVMGKEIKFLLHFVKESKQDESGMPNNRFLAERTGGTYSTLKVQPAELEDSGVYFCASSQQESRPGGYTFGSGTRLTVV.

There are a few counts of this clone. This chain links TRBV29-1 with TRBJ2-5; D ambiguous. The CDR3 length is 12 residues. CDR1 is SQVTM and CDR2 is ANQGSEA in the germline V gene. The V end lost 5 bases, the J end lost 2 bases, and 9 bases lay between the germline ends. The CDR3 loop reads CSVHYIQETQYF. In DNA, the CDR3 is TGCAGCGTTCACTACATTCAAGAGACCCAGTACTTC.

This clone is a singleton in its sample. V is TRBV7-9 and J is TRBJ2-7; TRBD2 agrees at 12 bases. The CDR3 is 16 residues long. After removal of 4 bases from V and 2 bases from J, the junction contained 6 bases not matched to a gene. The germline V gene encodes CDR1 SEHNR and CDR2 FQNEAQ (reference sequence). CDR3 loop: CASSSTTSGGAYEQYF. The CDR3 DNA reads TGTGCCAGCAGCTCCACGACTAGCGGGGGAGCCTACGAGCAGTACTTC.

This clone has more than one count but fewer than ten. V and J are TRBV4-1 and TRBJ1-2, with D possibly being TRBD1 (5 bases). V lost 5 bases and J 3 bases, leaving 13 bases between the germline ends. This CDR3 has 14 amino acids. The germline V gene encodes CDR1 MGHRA and CDR2 YSYEKL. The CDR3 spells CASSSPGGDYGYTF. The CDR3 region has the DNA TGCGCCAGCAGCTCCCCGGGGGGTGACTATGGCTACACCTTC.

The genes are TRBV11-2 and TRBJ1-1, with D perhaps TRBD1 (6 bases). The V end was cut by 1 base, the J end by 4 bases, with 13 bases between. This CDR3 region has 15 residues. From germline, CDR1 is SGHAT and CDR2 FQNNGV. The CDR3 protein is CASSLASRGITEAFF. DNA for the CDR3: TGTGCCAGCAGCTTAGCCTCCAGGGGAATCACTGAAGCTTTCTTT.

V is TRBV5-1 and J is TRBJ2-1; possible D gene TRBD1, 6 bases. Deletions cut 2 bases from V and 5 bases from J, with 11 bases between. Per the germline V gene, CDR1 is SGHRS and CDR2 is YFSETQ. The CDR3 runs 14 residues. CDR3 loop: CASSLRTDHNEQFF. In nucleotides, the CDR3 is TGCGCCAGCAGCTTAAGGACAGACCACAATGAGCAGTTCTTC.

The rearrangement links TRBV7-2 to TRBJ2-5, with 9 nucleotides matching TRBD2. Germline V gene sequence: CDR1 SGHTA, CDR2 FQGNSA. V gave up 5 bases and J gave up 4 bases; unmatched junction bases: 5. The CDR3 has 14 amino acids. The CDR3 nucleotides are TGTGCCAGCAGCCAGGCGGGGGGGTCAGAGACCCAGTACTTC. It yields the protein CASSQAGGSETQYF. Variable domain in full (rest from reference TRBV7-2 and TRBJ2-5): GAGVSQSPSNKVTEKGKDVELRCDPISGHTALYWYRQSLGQGLEFLIYFQGNSAPDKSGLPSDRFSAERTGGSVSTLTIQRTQQEDSAVYLCASSQAGGSETQYFGPGTRLLVL.

Written as DNA, the CDR3 is TGTGCCAGCAGGACTCAAGAGTTCTCTGGAAACACCATATATTTT. Translated, it gives CASRTQEFSGNTIYF. The V call is TRBV6-5, the J call TRBJ1-3; no definite D call. Deletions cut 6 bases from V and 0 bases from J, with 12 bases between. This CDR3 is 15 amino acids long. Germline V gene data show CDR1 as MNHEY and CDR2 as SVGAGI.

This clone has more than one count but fewer than ten. In DNA, the CDR3 is TGTGCCAGCAGCTTATCCCGCGACAGCATCGACCCCCTCCACTTT. This encodes CASSLSRDSIDPLHF. This chain uses TRBV5-6 with TRBJ1-6; a weak D match, TRBD1 (5 bases). The CDR3 loop spans 15 amino acids. The V gene's germline CDR1 is SGHDT and CDR2 YYEEEE. V was shortened by 2 bases and J by 13 bases, with 19 bases between the two germline ends.

CDR3 sequence: CASSPSGLNTEAFF. In nucleotides, the CDR3 is TGTGCCAGCAGCCCGTCCGGTCTAAACACTGAAGCTTTCTTT. The genes are TRBV11-3 and TRBJ1-1; D uncertain. CDR1 is SGHNT and CDR2 is YENEEA in the germline V gene. Trimming pared 5 bases from V and 2 bases from J, leaving 12 bases between. The CDR3 has 14 residues.

This clone was picked up a small number of times. The gene calls are TRBV10-2 and TRBJ1-2; 9 bases align to TRBD1. The CDR3 sequence is 13 residues long. V dropped 7 bases and J dropped 6; count of bases not matched to a gene: 6. Germline CDR1 and CDR2: WSHSY and SAAADI. In nucleotides, the CDR3 is TGCGCCAGCAATTTAGGGACAGGGCATGGCTACACCTTC. Its protein is CASNLGTGHGYTF.

The chain combines TRBV28 with TRBJ1-5; D perhaps matches TRBD1 (5 bases). Trimming stripped 7 bases from V and 3 bases from J, with 10 bases between. This CDR3 has 13 residues. Germline V gives CDR1 MDHEN, CDR2 SYDVKM. CDR3 nucleotide sequence: TGTGCCAGCATTACAGGCTACAATCAGCCCCAGCATTTT. Residues: CASITGYNQPQHF.

CDR3 sequence (DNA): TGCGCCAGCAGCCAAGAAGCGGGACTAGCGGGGAACACAGATACGCAGTATTTT. This encodes CASSQEAGLAGNTDTQYF. The chain is built from TRBV4-1 and TRBJ2-3; TRBD2 matches 13 bases. The germline V gene has CDR1 MGHRA and CDR2 YSYEKL. CDR3 length: 18 amino acids. The junction had 5 bases not matched to a gene; V was cut back by 0 bases and J by 2 bases.

The chain uses TRBV10-3 and TRBJ1-5; 10 bases align to TRBD1. V was pared by 3 bases and J by 7 bases, with 6 bases of the junction left unmatched. CDR1 is ENHRY and CDR2 is SYGVKD in the germline V gene. CDR3 length: 15 amino acids. Written as DNA, the CDR3 is TGTGCCATCAGTGATTCGGACAGGGGGTACCAGCCCCAGCATTTT. Amino acids: CAISDSDRGYQPQHF.

J is TRBJ2-3 and V is TRBV5-8; a weak D match, TRBD1 (6 bases). The CDR3 totals 12 residues. Germline V gene sequence: CDR1 SGHTS, CDR2 YDEGEE. V was trimmed by 4 bases and J by 5 bases, leaving 8 bases between them. The CDR3 loop reads CASSHRVDTQYF. For the CDR3, the DNA is TGTGCCAGCAGCCACAGGGTAGATACGCAGTATTTT. The whole variable domain, remainder taken from reference TRBV5-8 and TRBJ2-3, is EAGVTQSPTHLIKTRGQQATLRCSPISGHTSVYWYQQALGLGLQFLLWYDEGEERNRGNFPPRFSGRQFPNYSSELNVNALELEDSALYLCASSHRVDTQYFGPGTRLTVL.

The chain links TRBV18 to TRBJ2-5; D may be TRBD1 (6 bases). The ends were cut back, 0 bases at V and 5 bases at J, with 16 bases in the middle. This CDR3 is 16 amino acids long. Germline CDR1 is KGHSH and CDR2 is LQKENI. CDR3: CASSPPNRAGRETQYF. CDR3 DNA sequence: TGTGCCAGCTCACCACCGAACAGGGCTGGGCGGGAGACCCAGTACTTC.